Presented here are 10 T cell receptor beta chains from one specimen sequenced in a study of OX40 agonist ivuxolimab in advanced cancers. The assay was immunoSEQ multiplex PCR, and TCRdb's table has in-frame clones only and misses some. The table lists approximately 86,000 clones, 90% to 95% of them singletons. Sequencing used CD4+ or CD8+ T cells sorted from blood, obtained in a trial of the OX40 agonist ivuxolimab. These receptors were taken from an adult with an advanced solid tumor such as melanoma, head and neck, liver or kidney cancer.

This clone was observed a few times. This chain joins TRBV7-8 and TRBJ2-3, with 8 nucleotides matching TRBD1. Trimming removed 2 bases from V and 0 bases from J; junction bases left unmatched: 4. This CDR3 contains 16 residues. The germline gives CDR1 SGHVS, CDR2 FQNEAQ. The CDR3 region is CASSLRRGQSTDTQYF. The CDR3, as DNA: TGTGCCAGCAGCTTACGCAGGGGGCAGAGCACAGATACGCAGTATTTT.

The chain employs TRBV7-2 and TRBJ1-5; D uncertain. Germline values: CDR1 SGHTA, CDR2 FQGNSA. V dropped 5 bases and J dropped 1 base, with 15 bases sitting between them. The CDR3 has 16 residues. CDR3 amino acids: CASSRRLGVSNQPQHF. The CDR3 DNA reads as TGTGCCAGCAGCAGGAGGCTGGGTGTGAGCAATCAGCCCCAGCATTTT.

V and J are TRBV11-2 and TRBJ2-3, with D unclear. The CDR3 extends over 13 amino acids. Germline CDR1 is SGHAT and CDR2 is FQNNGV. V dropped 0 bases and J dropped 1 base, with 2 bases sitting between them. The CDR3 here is CASSLDRTDTQYF. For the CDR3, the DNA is TGTGCCAGCAGCTTAGATCGCACAGATACGCAGTATTTT.

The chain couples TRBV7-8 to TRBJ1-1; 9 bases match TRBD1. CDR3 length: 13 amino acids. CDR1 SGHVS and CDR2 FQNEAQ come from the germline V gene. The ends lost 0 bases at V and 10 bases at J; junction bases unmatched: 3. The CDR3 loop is CASSLAGTGLAFF. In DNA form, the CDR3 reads TGTGCCAGCAGCTTAGCGGGGACAGGGCTAGCTTTCTTT.

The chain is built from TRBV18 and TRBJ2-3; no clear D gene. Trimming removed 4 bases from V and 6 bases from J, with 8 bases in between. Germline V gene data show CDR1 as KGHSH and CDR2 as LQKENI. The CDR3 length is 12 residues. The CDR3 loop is CASSQTTDTQYF. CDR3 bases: TGTGCCAGCTCACAAACCACGGATACGCAGTATTTT. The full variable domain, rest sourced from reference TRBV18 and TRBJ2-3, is NAGVMQNPRHLVRRRGQEARLRCSPMKGHSHVYWYRQLPEEGLKFMVYLQKENIIDESGMPKERFSAEFPKEGPSILRIQQVVRGDSAAYFCASSQTTDTQYFGPGTRLTVL.

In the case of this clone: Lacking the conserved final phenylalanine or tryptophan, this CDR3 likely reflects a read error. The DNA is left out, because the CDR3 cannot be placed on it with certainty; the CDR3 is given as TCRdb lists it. The CDR3 loop reads CAISESSGIGII. The chain recombines TRBV10-3 with TRBJ1-2. The germline gives CDR1 ENHRY, CDR2 SYGVKD. A total of 12 residues make up the CDR3, ends included.

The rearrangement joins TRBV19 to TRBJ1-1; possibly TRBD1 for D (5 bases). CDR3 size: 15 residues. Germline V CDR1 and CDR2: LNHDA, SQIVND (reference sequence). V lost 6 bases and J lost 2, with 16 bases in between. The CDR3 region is CASRRDGGLNTEAFF. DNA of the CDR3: TGTGCCAGTAGACGGGACGGAGGCTTAAACACTGAAGCTTTCTTT.

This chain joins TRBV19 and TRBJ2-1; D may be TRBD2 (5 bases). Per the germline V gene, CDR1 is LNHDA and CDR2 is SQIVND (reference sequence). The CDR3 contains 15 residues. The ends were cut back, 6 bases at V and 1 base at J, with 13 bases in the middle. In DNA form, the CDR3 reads TGTGCCAGTAGCATACTACTAGAATCCTACAATGAGCAGTTCTTC. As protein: CASSILLESYNEQFF.

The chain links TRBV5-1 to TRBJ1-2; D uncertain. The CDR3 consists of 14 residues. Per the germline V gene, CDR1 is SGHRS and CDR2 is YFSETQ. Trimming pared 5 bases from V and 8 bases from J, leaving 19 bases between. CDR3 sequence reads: CASRRPEAGKGYTF. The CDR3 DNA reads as TGCGCCAGCAGAAGACCAGAGGCGGGGAAGGGCTACACCTTC.

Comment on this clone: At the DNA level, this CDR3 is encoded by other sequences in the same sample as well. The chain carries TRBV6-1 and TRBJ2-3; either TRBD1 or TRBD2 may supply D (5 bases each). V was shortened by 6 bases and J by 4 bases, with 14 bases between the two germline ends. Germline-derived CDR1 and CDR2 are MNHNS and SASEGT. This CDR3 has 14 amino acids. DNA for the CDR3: TGTGCCAGCAGGAGCCTGAGGGGCCCAGATACGCAGTATTTT. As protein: CASRSLRGPDTQYF.